The present TCR beta chain was sequenced within a study of beta chain features in type 1 diabetes. The isolated RNA, all of it, was reverse transcribed, so expressed TCRB transcripts were what got sequenced. Generated by immunoSEQ multiplex PCR, the TCRdb table keeps only in-frame clones and is missing some. The sample has over 700,000 clones; under 20% are singletons. CDR3 length: 15 amino acids. V lost 2 bases and J 0 bases, leaving 11 bases between the germline ends. In germline, CDR1 is LGHNA, CDR2 YNFKEQ. This sequence joins TRBV4-2 and TRBJ2-7; the D gene could be TRBD1 or TRBD2 (5 bases each). The source material was naive CD4+ T cells from blood. The receptor was isolated from a woman between 18 and 30 years old in good health. This CDR3 is CASSQTGPDSYEQYF. CDR3 bases: TGTGCCAGCAGCCAAACGGGGCCGGACTCCTACGAGCAGTACTTC.